The 30 T cell receptor beta chains below were found in one sample sequenced in a study of beta chain features in type 1 diabetes. General study results and limits: For Type 1 diabetes patients, all four CD4+ subsets carried TCRB CDR3s that were moderately but significantly shorter.

The antigens of these receptors remain unknown. What was sequenced were expressed TCRB transcripts, since all of the isolated RNA had been reverse transcribed. Only in-frame clones appear in the TCRdb table, and some are missing; sequencing was by immunoSEQ multiplex PCR. The sample yields 150,000 to 190,000 clones, approximately 10% seen once. The sequencing input was central memory CD4+ T cells from blood. These receptors originate from a man in his thirties or forties with type 1 diabetes.

J is TRBJ1-1 and V is TRBV7-9, with D possibly TRBD1 on 5 matching bases. Germline CDR1 reads SEHNR; CDR2 reads FQNEAQ (reference sequence). The CDR3 runs 14 residues. The ends were cut back, 3 bases at V and 6 bases at J, with 14 bases in the middle. The CDR3 reads CASSLPEPRAEAFF. In DNA, the CDR3 is TGTGCCAGCAGCTTGCCGGAGCCCAGGGCTGAAGCTTTCTTT.

This clone was recorded a few times. The rearrangement uses TRBV2 and TRBJ2-1, with TRBD2 matching 10 bases. This CDR3 region has 16 residues. Germline lookup yields CDR1 SNHLY and CDR2 FYNNEI. V dropped 8 bases and J dropped 7; count of bases not matched to a gene: 14. Here the CDR3 DNA reads TGTGCCAGCCCTGAGGGGCTAGCGGGAGCAAGGAATGAGCAGTTCTTC. Translating it yields CASPEGLAGARNEQFF. The variable domain in full, completed from reference TRBV2 and TRBJ2-1, reads EPEVTQTPSHQVTQMGQEVILRCVPISNHLYFYWYRQILGQKVEFLVSFYNNEISEKSEIFDDQFSVERPDGSNFTLKIRSTKLEDSAMYFCASPEGLAGARNEQFFGPGTRLTVL.

This clone was counted only a few times. The genes are TRBV10-3 and TRBJ2-7; D remains unclear. Per the germline V gene, CDR1 is ENHRY and CDR2 is SYGVKD. CDR3 length equals 14 residues. Trimming pared 0 bases from V and 3 bases from J, leaving 9 bases between. The CDR3 nucleotides read TGTGCCATCAGTGAGTCGAATACGGTCTACGAGCAGTACTTC. Its protein product is CAISESNTVYEQYF.

The V and J genes are TRBV7-9 and TRBJ1-2, with D possibly being TRBD1 (5 bases). Trimming pared 5 bases from V and 2 bases from J, leaving 6 bases between. The V gene's germline CDR1 is SEHNR and CDR2 FQNEAQ (reference sequence). The CDR3 has 12 residues. The CDR3 protein is CASSAGNYGYTF. The DNA for the CDR3 is TGTGCCAGCAGCGCAGGGAACTATGGCTACACCTTC.

This clone has just a few counts. This chain connects TRBV7-9 to TRBJ1-2, with D hard to call. Germline V gene lookup returns CDR1 SEHNR and CDR2 FQNEAQ (reference sequence). V lost 5 bases to trimming and J lost 5 bases, with 18 bases between them. The CDR3 extends over 15 amino acids. CDR3 in amino acids: CASSVTEGRSYGYTF. In nucleotides, the CDR3 is TGTGCCAGCAGCGTAACGGAGGGTCGGAGTTATGGCTACACCTTC.

The rearrangement links TRBV9 to TRBJ2-1, with D perhaps matching TRBD2 (6 bases). Between the trimmed V and J ends, which lost 0 bases and 8 bases, there was a span of 18 bases. The CDR3 is 16 residues long. Germline V gives CDR1 SGDLS, CDR2 YYNGEE. Written as DNA, the CDR3 is TGTGCCAGCAGCGTAGGGGAGACTAGGGGTTTCCATGAGCAGTTCTTC. Residues: CASSVGETRGFHEQFF.

The chain carries TRBV19 and TRBJ2-7, with D possibly matching TRBD1 (6 bases). The V end lost 4 bases, the J end lost 6 bases, and 16 bases lay between the germline ends. The CDR3 is 14 amino acids. Germline-derived CDR1 and CDR2 are LNHDA and SQIVND (reference sequence). The CDR3 spells CASSKQGRLTEQYF. Written as DNA, the CDR3 is TGTGCCAGTAGTAAACAGGGCAGGTTGACCGAGCAGTACTTC.

The table lists this clone with a few counts. The rearrangement joins TRBV19 to TRBJ2-7; TRBD1 aligns across 9 bases. The ends lost 6 bases at V and 3 bases at J; junction bases unmatched: 6. Germline CDR1 reads LNHDA; CDR2 reads SQIVND (reference sequence). The CDR3 contains 14 residues. CDR3 sequence reads: CASSDRGRYYEQYF. The CDR3 DNA reads TGTGCCAGTAGCGACAGGGGGAGATACTACGAGCAGTACTTC.

In DNA form, the CDR3 reads TGTGCCAGCTCCTGGGGACAGGGAAGATGGAATGAGCAGTTCTTC. Amino acid sequence: CASSWGQGRWNEQFF. The chain recombines TRBV7-8 with TRBJ2-1; 9 bases are a match to TRBD1. CDR1 is SGHVS and CDR2 is FQNEAQ in the germline V gene. This CDR3 spans 15 amino acids. V was pared by 8 bases and J by 7 bases, with 12 bases of the junction left unmatched.

This clone came up a few times. The chain couples TRBV21-1 to TRBJ1-5; the table's D call, TRBD1, has no DNA check behind it. TRBV21-1 is deemed a pseudogene. CDR3 length: 14 amino acids. CDR3 protein: CASSPGTAAQPQHF. In DNA, the CDR3 is TGTGCCAGCAGCCCAGGGACAGCAGCGCAACCCCAGCATTTT.

The chain couples TRBV5-1 to TRBJ2-7, with 8 bases fitting TRBD1. Germline loops: CDR1 SGHRS, CDR2 YFSETQ. V was pared by 0 bases and J by 4 bases, with 3 bases of the junction left unmatched. This CDR3 is built from 14 residues. The CDR3 sequence: CASSLDRGSYEQYF. The DNA of the CDR3 is TGCGCCAGCAGCTTGGACAGGGGGTCGTACGAGCAGTACTTC.

This chain uses TRBV18 with TRBJ2-1; D is possibly TRBD1 (5 bases). Germline lookup yields CDR1 KGHSH and CDR2 LQKENI. Trimming took 3 bases from V and 3 from J, leaving 12 bases between them. The CDR3 runs to 15 residues. In DNA form, the CDR3 reads TGTGCCAGCTCACCGGGGCGGATCGACTACAATGAGCAGTTCTTC. Translating it yields CASSPGRIDYNEQFF.

The chain recombines TRBV27 with TRBJ1-2, with TRBD1 matching over 8 bases. The CDR3 loop spans 15 amino acids. V gave up 5 bases and J gave up 0 bases; unmatched junction bases: 5. The germline V gene has CDR1 MNHEY and CDR2 SMNVEV (reference sequence). The CDR3: CASSPNRGSNYGYTF. Written as DNA, the CDR3 is TGTGCCAGCAGTCCTAACAGGGGGTCTAACTATGGCTACACCTTC.

V is TRBV20-1 and J is TRBJ2-7, with D uncertain. V was pared by 2 bases and J by 2 bases, with 4 bases between. The CDR3 sequence is 11 residues long. Germline V CDR1 and CDR2: DFQATT, SNEGSKA (reference sequence). CDR3 region: CSARLTYEQYF. CDR3 in DNA: TGCAGTGCTAGATTAACCTACGAGCAGTACTTC.

This clone was observed a handful of times. The gene calls are TRBV10-3 and TRBJ2-5; no firm D call. V gave up 0 bases and J gave up 0 bases, with 5 bases separating them. CDR1 and CDR2 from the germline V gene are ENHRY and SYGVKD. This CDR3 is 14 amino acids long. This CDR3 reads CAISESRNQETQYF. DNA of the CDR3: TGTGCCATCAGTGAGTCCAGAAACCAAGAGACCCAGTACTTC.

This clone has more than one count but fewer than ten. This chain connects TRBV7-2 to TRBJ2-3; the match to TRBD1 covers 10 bases. This CDR3 spans 15 amino acids. Germline CDR1 reads SGHTA; CDR2 reads FQGNSA. Losses at the gene ends were 5 bases for V and 0 bases for J; bases not matched to a gene: 2. CDR3 protein: CASSRQGASTDTQYF. As DNA, the CDR3 is TGTGCCAGCAGCCGACAGGGGGCTAGCACAGATACGCAGTATTTT.

The chain joins TRBV19 to TRBJ2-7, with TRBD2 identical over 9 bases. V lost 9 bases, J lost 4 bases, and 10 bases stayed unmatched. This CDR3 has 14 residues. Germline V CDR1 and CDR2: LNHDA, SQIVND (reference sequence). For the CDR3, the DNA is TGTGCCAGCGGGCTCGCGGGAGGGAATTACGAGCAGTACTTC. Translating gives CASGLAGGNYEQYF.

This clone was observed a few times. V gene TRBV11-1 combines with J gene TRBJ2-6; the match to TRBD1 covers 7 bases. Trimming at V came to 5 bases and at J to 0 bases, leaving 4 bases not matched to a gene. The CDR3 has 16 amino acids. Germline lookup yields CDR1 SGHAT and CDR2 FQDESV (reference sequence). Written as DNA, the CDR3 is TGTGCCAGCAGCCGAACAGGGGCCTCTGGGGCCAACGTCCTGACTTTC. Its protein is CASSRTGASGANVLTF.

This chain uses TRBV5-1 with TRBJ2-1; maybe TRBD1 (6 bases). V was pared by 0 bases and J by 0 bases, with 10 bases between. CDR1 SGHRS and CDR2 YFSETQ come from the germline V gene. The CDR3 contains 16 residues. In DNA form, the CDR3 reads TGCGCCAGCAGCTTGGTTGGGGGCGTCTCCTACAATGAGCAGTTCTTC. Amino acids: CASSLVGGVSYNEQFF.

V and J are TRBV28 and TRBJ1-1, with 8 bases that match TRBD1. The CDR3 totals 14 residues. J was trimmed by 4 bases and V by 4 bases; bases with no gene match: 5. Germline V gene data show CDR1 as MDHEN and CDR2 as SYDVKM. CDR3 sequence (DNA): TGTGCCAGCAGTTCGACTACAGGGGGCACTGAAGCTTTCTTT. Its translation is CASSSTTGGTEAFF.

This clone was detected a few times. This rearrangement joins TRBV18 to TRBJ1-5, with D unresolved. In germline, CDR1 is KGHSH, CDR2 LQKENI. This CDR3 has 14 amino acids. V was clipped by 3 bases and J by 3 bases, with 9 bases between them. The CDR3 sequence: CASSPRVFNQPQHF. CDR3 nucleotides: TGTGCCAGCTCACCCCGGGTTTTCAATCAGCCCCAGCATTTT.

In this sample, this clone turned up a few times. J is TRBJ1-2 and V is TRBV7-2; TRBD1 might be the D (5 bases). Deletions cut 4 bases from V and 4 bases from J, with 10 bases between. CDR1 is SGHTA and CDR2 is FQGNSA in the germline V gene. This CDR3 region has 13 residues. The CDR3 nucleotides are TGTGCCAGCAGCTCTGACAGCCTCTATGGCTACACCTTC. Its translation: CASSSDSLYGYTF.

The gene calls are TRBV5-1 and TRBJ2-5; D gene uncertain. Germline loops: CDR1 SGHRS, CDR2 YFSETQ. The CDR3 consists of 13 residues. V lost 1 base and J lost 1, with 5 bases in between. The CDR3 loop is CASSLSPQETQYF. Here the CDR3 DNA reads TGCGCCAGCAGCTTGTCTCCCCAAGAGACCCAGTACTTC. The variable domain in full, with the rest retrieved from reference TRBV5-1 and TRBJ2-5, is KAGVTQTPRYLIKTRGQQVTLSCSPISGHRSVSWYQQTPGQGLQFLFEYFSETQRNKGNFPGRFSGRQFSNSRSEMNVSTLELGDSALYLCASSLSPQETQYFGPGTRLLVL.

This clone was detected only a few times. The chain is built from TRBV15 and TRBJ1-2; TRBD1 matches at 10 bases. The germline V gene has CDR1 LNHNV and CDR2 YYDKDF (reference sequence). J gave up 0 bases and V 0 bases, and 4 bases lay outside the gene matches. The CDR3 length is 17 residues. The CDR3 loop reads CATSRETGGYSNYGYTF. The CDR3 coding sequence is TGTGCCACCAGCAGAGAGACAGGGGGCTACTCTAACTATGGCTACACCTTC.

V gene TRBV28 combines with J gene TRBJ1-4; the D gene is possibly TRBD1 (6 bases). The V and J ends lost 10 bases and 8 bases respectively, with 17 bases between them. CDR3 length equals 13 residues. The germline gives CDR1 MDHEN, CDR2 SYDVKM. CDR3 sequence: CATSGVEQEKLFF. The CDR3 DNA reads TGTGCCACTTCAGGGGTAGAACAAGAAAAACTGTTTTTT.

The chain has TRBV5-4 and TRBJ2-3; 10 bases agree with TRBD2. The CDR3 has 13 amino acids. J was trimmed by 7 bases and V by 4 bases; bases with no gene match: 3. Germline loops: CDR1 SGHNT, CDR2 YYREEE (reference sequence). The CDR3, as DNA: TGTGCCAGCAGCCCAGCGGGAGGGAATACGCAGTATTTT. Translating gives CASSPAGGNTQYF.

This clone came up a few times. This chain joins TRBV29-1 and TRBJ1-2, with 11 bases identical to TRBD1. Trimming took 5 bases from V and 5 from J; bases not matched to a gene: 4. This CDR3 is built from 13 residues. Germline V gene data show CDR1 as SQVTM and CDR2 as ANQGSEA. Here the CDR3 reads CSVSDRGLYGYTF. For the CDR3, the DNA is TGCAGCGTTTCGGACAGGGGGCTGTATGGCTACACCTTC.

This clone appeared a few times. V gene TRBV5-1 combines with J gene TRBJ2-7; D possibly corresponds to TRBD1 (5 bases). Germline V gives CDR1 SGHRS, CDR2 YFSETQ. The CDR3 runs 15 residues. V lost 3 bases and J 5 bases, leaving 18 bases between the germline ends. Here the CDR3 reads CASSSGYGPGNEQYF. The DNA of the CDR3 is TGCGCCAGCAGCTCAGGATATGGACCAGGGAACGAGCAGTACTTC.

The genes are TRBV7-2 and TRBJ2-7, with 7 bases aligning to TRBD2. Germline lookup yields CDR1 SGHTA and CDR2 FQGNSA. This CDR3 has 16 residues. V shed 5 bases, J shed 2 bases, and the junction held 12 bases outside the gene matches. CDR3 bases: TGTGCCAGCAGCCGACAACCTCGGGACTACGCCTACGAGCAGTACTTC. Translated: CASSRQPRDYAYEQYF.

V is TRBV5-1 and J is TRBJ2-1; 8 bases match TRBD2. This CDR3 is 15 amino acids long. The V segment lost 0 bases and the J segment 3 bases; nucleotides outside the gene matches: 2. The V gene's germline CDR1 is SGHRS and CDR2 YFSETQ. The CDR3 region has the DNA TGCGCCAGCAGCTTGGTCGGGACTAGCTACAATGAGCAGTTCTTC. It translates to CASSLVGTSYNEQFF.